This T cell receptor beta chain was identified during a study of vaccination effects on CD4 cells after COVID-19. Clones were read by immunoSEQ multiplex PCR, and TCRdb kept only the in-frame ones, dropping some. The data contain approximately 29,000 clones, 73% of them singletons. Sequencing followed a ViraFEST assay step that expanded antigen-specific CD4+ T cells with viral peptide pools. Subsequent to approximately 11 days of culture, CD4+ T cells were isolated. Participants were given two doses of BNT162b2 or mRNA-1273 vaccine. The healthy vaccine recipients, who had no prior SARS-CoV-2 infection, showed negative nucleocapsid antibodies. Deletions cut 3 bases from V and 5 bases from J, with 11 bases between. Germline V gene lookup returns CDR1 DFQATT and CDR2 SNEGSKA (reference sequence). The CDR3 is 13 amino acids. With regard to this clone: The antigen is unknown.

The TCR sequence derives from a human donor who received a COVID-19 vaccine. Here the sequenced sample was CD4+ T cells from PBMCs cultured with HCoV-NL63 spike peptides, taken after COVID-19 vaccination. The rearrangement links TRBV20-1 to TRBJ2-4; the D gene is possibly TRBD2 (6 bases). In DNA, the CDR3 is TGCAGTGCTAGTTCGTGGGGGGAAAACATTCAGTACTTC. It codes for CSASSWGENIQYF.